Described below is a single T cell receptor (beta chain) sequence and its context. Its specificity is unknown. This CDR3 is built from 17 residues. The junction had 10 bases not matched to a gene; V was cut back by 4 bases and J by 1 base. Germline CDR1 reads SGHDT; CDR2 reads YYEEEE. The sample is drawn from a study of human thymus T cells. Whole-study findings and limits: Among thymic and blood repertoires, usage of V and J genes appeared biased.

Profiling relied on immunoSEQ multiplex PCR, and the TCRdb table lists in-frame clones only, not all of them. The table shows 120,000 or so clones, with just under 95% occurring only once. In corrective heart surgery, resections were taken, and these provided the thymus tissue. The chain is built from TRBV5-6 and TRBJ2-7; 11 bases line up with TRBD2. The origin of this receptor is a boy under three years old with a congenital heart defect but otherwise immunologically healthy. Sequences were obtained from thymus tissue. CDR3 loop: CASSQGLADQRSYEQYF. In DNA, the CDR3 is TGTGCCAGCAGCCAGGGACTAGCGGACCAACGATCCTACGAGCAGTACTTC.